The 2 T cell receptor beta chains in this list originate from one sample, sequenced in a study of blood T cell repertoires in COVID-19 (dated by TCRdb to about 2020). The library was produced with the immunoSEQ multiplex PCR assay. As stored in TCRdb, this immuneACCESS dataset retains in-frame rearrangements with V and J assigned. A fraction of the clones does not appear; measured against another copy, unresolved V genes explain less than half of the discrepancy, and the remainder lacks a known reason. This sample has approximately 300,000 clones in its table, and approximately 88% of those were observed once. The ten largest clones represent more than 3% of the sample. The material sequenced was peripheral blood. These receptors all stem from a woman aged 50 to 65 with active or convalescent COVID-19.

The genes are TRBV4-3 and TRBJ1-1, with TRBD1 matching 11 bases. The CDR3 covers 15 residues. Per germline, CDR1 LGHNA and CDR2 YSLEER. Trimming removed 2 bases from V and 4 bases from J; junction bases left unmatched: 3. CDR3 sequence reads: CASSQRTGGSTEAFF. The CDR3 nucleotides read TGCGCCAGCAGCCAACGGACAGGGGGCTCCACTGAAGCTTTCTTT.

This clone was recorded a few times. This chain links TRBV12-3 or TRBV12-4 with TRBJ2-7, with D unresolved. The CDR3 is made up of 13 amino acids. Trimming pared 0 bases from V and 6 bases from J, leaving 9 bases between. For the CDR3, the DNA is TGTGCCAGCAGTTTAGCCTCAGCGTTCGAGCAGTACTTC. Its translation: CASSLASAFEQYF.